Sequencing of this TCR beta chain was carried out in a study of cytomegalovirus exposure and HLA in healthy donors. CDR3 length equals 15 residues. Germline values: CDR1 SNHLY, CDR2 FYNNEI. Trimming left V 4 bases short and J 9 bases short, with 16 bases between. The PCR ran on 60 Vbeta and 13 Jbeta primers. Repertoires were generated with immunoSEQ multiplex PCR, while TCRdb's copy carries only in-frame clones and drops some. The sample yields about 110,000 clones, approximately 78% seen once. Sequencing was performed on PBMCs. This TCR derives from a woman aged 35 to 49 in good health and CMV-seropositive. J is TRBJ1-6 and V is TRBV2, with D tentatively TRBD1 (5 bases). The CDR3 region has the DNA TGTGCCAGCAGTGGGGGGGAAGGGGTTGGTTCACCCCTCCACTTT. Its protein product is CASSGGEGVGSPLHF. The variable domain in full, completed from reference TRBV2 and TRBJ1-6, reads EPEVTQTPSHQVTQMGQEVILRCVPISNHLYFYWYRQILGQKVEFLVSFYNNEISEKSEIFDDQFSVERPDGSNFTLKIRSTKLEDSAMYFCASSGGEGVGSPLHFGNGTRLTVT.